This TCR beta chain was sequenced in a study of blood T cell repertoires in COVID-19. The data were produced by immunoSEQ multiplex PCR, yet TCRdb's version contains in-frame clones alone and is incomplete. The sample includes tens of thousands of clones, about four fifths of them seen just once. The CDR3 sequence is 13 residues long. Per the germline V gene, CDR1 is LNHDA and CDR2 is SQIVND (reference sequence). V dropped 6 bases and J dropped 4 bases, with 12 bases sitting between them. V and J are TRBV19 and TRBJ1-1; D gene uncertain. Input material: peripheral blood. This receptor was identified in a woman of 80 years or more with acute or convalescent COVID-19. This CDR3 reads CASRRERATEAFF. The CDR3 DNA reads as TGTGCCAGTAGGCGAGAGAGGGCCACTGAAGCTTTCTTT. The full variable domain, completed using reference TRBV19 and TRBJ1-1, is DGGITQSPKYLFRKEGQNVTLSCEQNLNHDAMYWYRQDPGQGLRLIYYSQIVNDFQKGDIAEGYSVSREKKESFPLTVTSAQKNPTAFYLCASRRERATEAFFGQGTRLTVV.